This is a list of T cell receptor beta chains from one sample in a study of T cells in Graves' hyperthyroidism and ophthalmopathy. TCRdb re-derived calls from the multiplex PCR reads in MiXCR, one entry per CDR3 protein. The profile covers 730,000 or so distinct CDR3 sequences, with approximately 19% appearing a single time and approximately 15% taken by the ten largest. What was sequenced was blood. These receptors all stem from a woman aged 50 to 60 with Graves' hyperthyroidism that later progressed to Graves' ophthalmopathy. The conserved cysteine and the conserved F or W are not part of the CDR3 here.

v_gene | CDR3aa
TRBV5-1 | ASSPRAISTDTQY
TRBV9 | ASSVGVGGSTDTQY
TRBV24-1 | ATSDLRQFDTDTQY
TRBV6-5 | ASSYSTRPYEQY
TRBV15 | ATSRGGFYGYT
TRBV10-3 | AIRRDRGDTEAF
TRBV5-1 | ASSLYEGGDEQF
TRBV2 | ASSGAGVYNSPLH
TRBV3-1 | ASSQEARGVYNEQF
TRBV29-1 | SVEQGALGNEQF
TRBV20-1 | SASPNAGRMNTEAF
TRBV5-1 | ASSPDPATDTQY
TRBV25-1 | ASSEFAQGGEKLF
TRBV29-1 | SGHNSGNTIY
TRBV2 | ASTRTLQETQY
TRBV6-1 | ASSLLPGGPNTGELF
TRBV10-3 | AISDLKNTEAF
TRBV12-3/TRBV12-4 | ASSLSGGRGH
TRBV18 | ASSHGIAAYQGETQY
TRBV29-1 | SVHDTAGETQY
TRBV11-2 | ASSLERRSGYT
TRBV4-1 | ASSRQGANYSPLH
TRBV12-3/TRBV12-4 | ASGGGGFTDTQY
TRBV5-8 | ASSPQSSYEQY
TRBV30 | AWSEDSYTEAF
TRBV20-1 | SASARDRAGYSNQPQH
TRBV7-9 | ASSLMGLAGTYEQY
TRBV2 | ASGQTNYGYT
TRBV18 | ASSMTEKNTEAF
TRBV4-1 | ASSQGREQY
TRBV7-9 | ASSVSSGGSSYEQY
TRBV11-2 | ASSKSGIMNTEAF
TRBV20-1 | SARDPGKTNEKLF
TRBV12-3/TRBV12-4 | ASRVGTGSLEQY
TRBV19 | ASSVGDSGEKLF
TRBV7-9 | ASSPLSRVRYGYT
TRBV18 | ASSPEPGQNTEAF
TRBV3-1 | ASSQDARGGNIQY
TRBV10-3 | AISESVDSYEQY
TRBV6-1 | ASSEGPQTRGYT
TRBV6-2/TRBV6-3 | ASRRGALNEQF
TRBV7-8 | ASRPQGAHQPQH
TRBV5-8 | ASSLGIPFNYGYT
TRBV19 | ASKLGSSYEQY
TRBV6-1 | ASSRASETQY
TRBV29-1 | SGTGQDSYEQY
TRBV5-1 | ASSPTGGESSYEQY
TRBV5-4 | ASSMDRPGEKLF
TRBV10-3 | AIAVEGGTEAF
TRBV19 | ASSKDRPNTEAF
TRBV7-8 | ASRPRTGSGELF
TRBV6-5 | ASSSPGLAGYTGELF
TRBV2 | ASNRGQGAAKNIQY
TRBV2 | ASSEASGGAYEQF